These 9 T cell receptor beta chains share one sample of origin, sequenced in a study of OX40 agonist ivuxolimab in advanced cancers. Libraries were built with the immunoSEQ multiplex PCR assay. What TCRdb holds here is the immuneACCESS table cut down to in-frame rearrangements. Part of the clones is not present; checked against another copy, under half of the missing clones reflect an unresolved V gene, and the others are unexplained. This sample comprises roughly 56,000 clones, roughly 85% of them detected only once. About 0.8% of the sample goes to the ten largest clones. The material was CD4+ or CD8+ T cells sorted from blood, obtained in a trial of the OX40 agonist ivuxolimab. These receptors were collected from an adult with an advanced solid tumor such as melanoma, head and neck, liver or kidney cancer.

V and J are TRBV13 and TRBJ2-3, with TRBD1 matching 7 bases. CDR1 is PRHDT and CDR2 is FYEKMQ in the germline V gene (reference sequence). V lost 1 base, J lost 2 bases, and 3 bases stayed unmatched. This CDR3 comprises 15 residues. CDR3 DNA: TGTGCCAGCAGCTTAGTTGGGACAGCCACAGATACGCAGTATTTT. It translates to CASSLVGTATDTQYF.

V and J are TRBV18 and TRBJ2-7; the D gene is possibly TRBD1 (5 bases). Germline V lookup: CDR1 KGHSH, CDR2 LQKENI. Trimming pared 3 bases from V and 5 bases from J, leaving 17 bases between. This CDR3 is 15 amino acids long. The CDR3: CASSPAGKPFHEQYF. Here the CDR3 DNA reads TGTGCCAGCTCACCGGCAGGGAAACCCTTCCACGAGCAGTACTTC. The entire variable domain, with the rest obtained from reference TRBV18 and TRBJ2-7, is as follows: NAGVMQNPRHLVRRRGQEARLRCSPMKGHSHVYWYRQLPEEGLKFMVYLQKENIIDESGMPKERFSAEFPKEGPSILRIQQVVRGDSAAYFCASSPAGKPFHEQYFGPGTRLTVT.

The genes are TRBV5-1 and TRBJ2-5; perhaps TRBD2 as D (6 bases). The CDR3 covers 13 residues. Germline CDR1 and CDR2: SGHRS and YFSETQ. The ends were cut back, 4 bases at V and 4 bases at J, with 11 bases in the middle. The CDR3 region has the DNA TGCGCCAGCAGCCCTCGGGGAGGAGAGACCCAGTACTTC. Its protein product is CASSPRGGETQYF. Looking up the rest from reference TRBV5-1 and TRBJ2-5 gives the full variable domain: KAGVTQTPRYLIKTRGQQVTLSCSPISGHRSVSWYQQTPGQGLQFLFEYFSETQRNKGNFPGRFSGRQFSNSRSEMNVSTLELGDSALYLCASSPRGGETQYFGPGTRLLVL.

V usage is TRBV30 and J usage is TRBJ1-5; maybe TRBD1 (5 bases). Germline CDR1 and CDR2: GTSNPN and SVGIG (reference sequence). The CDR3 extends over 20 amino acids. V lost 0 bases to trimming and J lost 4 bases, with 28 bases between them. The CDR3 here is CAWSVLIRSESPGGNQPQHF. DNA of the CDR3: TGTGCCTGGAGTGTACTAATCAGAAGTGAGTCCCCGGGGGGGAATCAGCCCCAGCATTTT.

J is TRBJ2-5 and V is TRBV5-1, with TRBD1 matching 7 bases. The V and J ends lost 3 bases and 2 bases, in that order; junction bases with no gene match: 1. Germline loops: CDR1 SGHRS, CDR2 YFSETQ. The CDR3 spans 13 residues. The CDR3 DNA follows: TGCGCCAGCAGCTCCAGGGGGCAAGAGACCCAGTACTTC. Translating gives CASSSRGQETQYF.

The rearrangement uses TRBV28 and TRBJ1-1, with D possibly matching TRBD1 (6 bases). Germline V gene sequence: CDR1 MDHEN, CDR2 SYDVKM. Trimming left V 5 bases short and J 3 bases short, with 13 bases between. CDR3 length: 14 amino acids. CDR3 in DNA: TGTGCCAGCAGTCTACGGACAGCTCACACTGAAGCTTTCTTT. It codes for CASSLRTAHTEAFF.

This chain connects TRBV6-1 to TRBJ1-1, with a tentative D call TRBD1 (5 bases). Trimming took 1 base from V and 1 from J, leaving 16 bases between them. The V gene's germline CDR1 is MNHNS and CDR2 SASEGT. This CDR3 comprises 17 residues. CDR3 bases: TGTGCCAGCAGTGAAGGTCAGGGAAGTTGGAGGAACACTGAAGCTTTCTTT. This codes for CASSEGQGSWRNTEAFF.

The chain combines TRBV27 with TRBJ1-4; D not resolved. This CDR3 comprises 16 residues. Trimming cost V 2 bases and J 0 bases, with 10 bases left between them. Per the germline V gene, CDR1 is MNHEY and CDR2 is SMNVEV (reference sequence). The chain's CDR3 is CASSLPGDPTNEKLFF. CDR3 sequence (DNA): TGTGCCAGCAGTTTACCAGGAGATCCAACTAATGAAAAACTGTTTTTT.

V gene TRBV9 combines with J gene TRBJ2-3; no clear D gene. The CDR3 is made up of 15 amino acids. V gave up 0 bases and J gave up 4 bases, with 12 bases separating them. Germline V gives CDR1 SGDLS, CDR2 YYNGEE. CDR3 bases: TGTGCCAGCAGCGTAGGGACCTTCGCCGCAGATACGCAGTATTTT. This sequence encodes CASSVGTFAADTQYF.